This paragraph reports one T cell receptor (beta chain). What it binds is unknown. The sample originates from a study of T-cell reconstitution after alpha-beta-depleted transplantation in children. Study-wide results and caveats: The origin of high day-60 TCRbeta diversity in some patients lay in surviving recipient T cells and thymic progenitors. By about two months after transplant, alpha-beta T cells reportedly arose from several hundred graft clones that had expanded. T-cell counts and diversity at one year following transplant were attributed mainly to newly produced T cells.

Unique molecular identifiers tagged the TCRbeta library. TCRdb re-derived calls from the PCR reads in MiXCR, one entry per CDR3 protein. The sample has hundreds of thousands of distinct CDR3 sequences; about a tenth are singletons. The TCR was taken from a boy under two years old with acute myeloid leukemia, due to receive a stem cell transplant. The specimen comprised PBMCs, sampled before TCRalphabeta/CD19-depleted stem cell transplant.

The CDR3 loop is CASSLDRGLGYGYTF. The CDR3 coding sequence is TGTGCCAGCAGTCTCGACAGGGGGCTTGGCTATGGCTACACCTTC. V gene TRBV12-3 or TRBV12-4 combines with J gene TRBJ1-2; 10 positions agree with TRBD1. Unmatched junction bases numbered 7, after V lost 5 bases and J lost 4 bases. The CDR3 consists of 15 residues.